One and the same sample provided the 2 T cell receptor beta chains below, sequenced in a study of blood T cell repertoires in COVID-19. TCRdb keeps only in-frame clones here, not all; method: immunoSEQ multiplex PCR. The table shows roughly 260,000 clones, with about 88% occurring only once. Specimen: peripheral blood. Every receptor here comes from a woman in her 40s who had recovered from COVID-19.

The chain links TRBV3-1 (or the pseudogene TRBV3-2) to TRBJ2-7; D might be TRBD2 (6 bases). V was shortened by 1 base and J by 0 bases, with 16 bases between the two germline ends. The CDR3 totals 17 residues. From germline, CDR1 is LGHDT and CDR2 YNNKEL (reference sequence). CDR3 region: CASSQGYGGASSYEQYF. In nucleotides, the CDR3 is TGTGCCAGCAGCCAAGGGTATGGCGGGGCAAGCTCCTACGAGCAGTACTTC.

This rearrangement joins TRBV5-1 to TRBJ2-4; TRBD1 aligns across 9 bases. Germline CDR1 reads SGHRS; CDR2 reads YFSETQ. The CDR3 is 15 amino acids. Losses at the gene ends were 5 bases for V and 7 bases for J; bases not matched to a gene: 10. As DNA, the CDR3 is TGCGCCAGCAGAATTGAGGGGACAGGGAGCAACATTCAGTACTTC. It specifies CASRIEGTGSNIQYF.